This T cell receptor (beta chain) was sequenced for a study of monozygotic twins with inflammatory bowel disease. Germline CDR1 KGHSH, CDR2 LQKENI. The CDR3 consists of 14 residues. TCRdb re-called the 5' RACE reads and catalogs CDR3 proteins one per entry, DNA excluded. The sample holds approximately 380,000 distinct CDR3 sequences. This TCR came from a human donor with ulcerative colitis or Crohn's disease, or a healthy co-twin of an affected twin (not recorded which). The sample consisted of blood. The rearrangement uses TRBV18 and TRBJ2-6. CDR3 loop: CASSPPPGANVLTF.